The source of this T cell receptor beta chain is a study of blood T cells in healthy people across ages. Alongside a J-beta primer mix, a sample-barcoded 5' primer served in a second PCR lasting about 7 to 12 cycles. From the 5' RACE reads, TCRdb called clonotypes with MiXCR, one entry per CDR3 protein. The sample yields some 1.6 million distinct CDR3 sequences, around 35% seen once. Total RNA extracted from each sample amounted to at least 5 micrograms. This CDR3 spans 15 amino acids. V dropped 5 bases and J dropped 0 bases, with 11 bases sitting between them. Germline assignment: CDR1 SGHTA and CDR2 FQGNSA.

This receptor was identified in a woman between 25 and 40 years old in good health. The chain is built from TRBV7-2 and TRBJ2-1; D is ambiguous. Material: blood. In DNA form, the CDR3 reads TGTGCCAGCAGCCCCGAAGTTAGCTCCTACAATGAGCAGTTCTTC. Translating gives CASSPEVSSYNEQFF.